This TCR beta chain was recorded in a study of cytomegalovirus exposure and HLA in healthy donors. This PCR relied on a set of 60 Vbeta primers and 13 Jbeta primers. Method: immunoSEQ multiplex PCR; TCRdb's copy keeps in-frame clones and lacks some. The sample includes fewer than 85,000 clones, roughly 70% of them seen just once. The germline gives CDR1 MNHEY, CDR2 SMNVEV (reference sequence). The CDR3 is 13 residues long. In regard to this clone: At one end the junction does not follow the germline gene, possibly because of a read error. This sample also contains other DNA sequences that code for the same CDR3.

The sequence came from a woman in her thirties or forties in good health and CMV-seropositive. The specimen sequenced was PBMCs. V and J are TRBV27 and TRBJ2-7, with D tentatively TRBD1 (5 bases). The DNA for the CDR3 is TGTGCCAGCAGTCGACAGAGCTCCTACGAACAGTACTTC. Protein sequence: CASSRQSSYEQYF.